The clone carrying this T cell receptor (beta chain) was recorded only once. This CDR3 is 13 amino acids long. V was pared by 1 base and J by 7 bases, with 8 bases between. Germline V gene sequence: CDR1 MGHRA, CDR2 YSYEKL. The record originates from a study of blood T cell repertoires in COVID-19. Background on the study: Samples of COVID-19 (acute and convalescent) were obtained from the United States, Italy and Spain.

Original processing notes: Reference gene primer amplification gave estimated nucleated cell counts. TCRdb keeps only in-frame clones here, not all; method: immunoSEQ multiplex PCR. V and J calls and clone size follow that table, whereas D and trimming were derived from the DNA. This sample carries about 190,000 clones, approximately 91% of them seen once, and the ten largest clones take around 5.9%. The TCR sequence derives from a woman aged 40 to 49 who had recovered from COVID-19. The V and J genes are TRBV4-1 and TRBJ1-5; possibly TRBD1 for D (6 bases). Sequencing used peripheral blood. The CDR3 loop is CASSQAGDQPQHF. The DNA of the CDR3 is TGCGCCAGCAGCCAAGCAGGGGACCAGCCCCAGCATTTT.